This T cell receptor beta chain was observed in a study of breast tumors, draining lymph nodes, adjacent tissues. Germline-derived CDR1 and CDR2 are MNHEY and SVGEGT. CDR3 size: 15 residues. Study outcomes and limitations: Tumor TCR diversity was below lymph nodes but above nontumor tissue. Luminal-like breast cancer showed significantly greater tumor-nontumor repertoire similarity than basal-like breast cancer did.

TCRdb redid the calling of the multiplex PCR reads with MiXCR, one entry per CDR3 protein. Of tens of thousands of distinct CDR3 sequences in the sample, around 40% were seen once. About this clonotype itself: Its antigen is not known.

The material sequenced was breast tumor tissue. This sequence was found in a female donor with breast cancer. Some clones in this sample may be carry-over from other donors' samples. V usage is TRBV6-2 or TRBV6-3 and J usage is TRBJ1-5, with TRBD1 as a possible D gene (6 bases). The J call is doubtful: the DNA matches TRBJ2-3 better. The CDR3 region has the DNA TGTGCCAGCAGTCTATACAGGGCTAGCAATCAGCCCCAGTATTTT. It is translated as CASSLYRASNQPQYF.